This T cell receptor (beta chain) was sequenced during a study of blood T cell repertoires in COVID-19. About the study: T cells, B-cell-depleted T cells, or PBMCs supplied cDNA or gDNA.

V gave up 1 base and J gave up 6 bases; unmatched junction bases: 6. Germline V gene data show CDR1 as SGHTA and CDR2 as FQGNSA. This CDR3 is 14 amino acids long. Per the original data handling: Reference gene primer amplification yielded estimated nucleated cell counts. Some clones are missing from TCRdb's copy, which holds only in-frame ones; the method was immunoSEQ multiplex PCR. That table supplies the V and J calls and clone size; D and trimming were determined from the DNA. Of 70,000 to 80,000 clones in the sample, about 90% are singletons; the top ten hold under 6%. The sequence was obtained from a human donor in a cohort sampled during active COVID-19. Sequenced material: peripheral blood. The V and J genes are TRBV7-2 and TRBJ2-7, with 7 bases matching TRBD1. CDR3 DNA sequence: TGTGCCAGCAGCTTAGGACAGGGAGCTGGCGAGCAGTACTTC. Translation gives CASSLGQGAGEQYF.